Detailed here is one T cell receptor (beta chain). No antigen is known for it. The sample originates from a study of shared clonotypes between healthy human individuals. Study outcomes and limitations: Of the naive CD4 clonotypes, around 5% were shared across several donors. Unshared clonotypes carried lower generation probabilities than those common to all four donors.

TCRdb keeps only in-frame clones here, not all; method: immunoSEQ multiplex PCR. Of 2 million to 3 million clones listed, approximately 94% are singletons. This receptor was obtained from a man aged 18-30 years in good health. Sequencing used naive CD4+ T cells sorted from blood. Documented subset: CD45RA+ positively selected.

The CDR3 DNA sequence: TGTGCCTGGAGTGTAGGGCGGGGATTCTGGTACGAGCAGTACTTC. Encoded protein: CAWSVGRGFWYEQYF. The rearrangement joins TRBV30 to TRBJ2-7; weak D call: TRBD2 (6 bases). CDR3 length: 15 amino acids. Germline V gene lookup returns CDR1 GTSNPN and CDR2 SVGIG (reference sequence). Trimming cost V 0 bases and J 4 bases, with 16 bases left between them.